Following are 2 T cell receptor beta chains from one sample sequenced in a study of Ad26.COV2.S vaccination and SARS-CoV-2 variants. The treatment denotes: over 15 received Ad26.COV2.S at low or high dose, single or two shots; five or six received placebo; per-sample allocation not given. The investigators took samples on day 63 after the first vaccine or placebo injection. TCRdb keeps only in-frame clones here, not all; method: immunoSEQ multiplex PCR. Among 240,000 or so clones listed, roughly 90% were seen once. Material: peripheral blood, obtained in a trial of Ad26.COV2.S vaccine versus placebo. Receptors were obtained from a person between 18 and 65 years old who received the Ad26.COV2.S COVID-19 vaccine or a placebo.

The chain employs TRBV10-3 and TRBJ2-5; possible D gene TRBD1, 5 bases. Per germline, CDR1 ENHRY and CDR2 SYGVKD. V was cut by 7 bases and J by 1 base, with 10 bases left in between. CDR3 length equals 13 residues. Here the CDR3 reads CAIKGRVQETQYF. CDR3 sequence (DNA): TGTGCCATCAAGGGCAGGGTCCAAGAGACCCAGTACTTC.

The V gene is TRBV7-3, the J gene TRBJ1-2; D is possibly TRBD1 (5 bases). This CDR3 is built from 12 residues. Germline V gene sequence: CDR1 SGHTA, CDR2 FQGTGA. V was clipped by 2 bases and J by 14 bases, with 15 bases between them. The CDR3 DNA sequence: TGTGCCAGCAGCTTAGCTCCGGGACTTCCGACCTTC. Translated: CASSLAPGLPTF.